Shown below are 25 T cell receptor beta chains from a single sample sequenced in a study of shared clonotypes between healthy human individuals. TCRdb's table, derived via immunoSEQ multiplex PCR, lists solely in-frame clones and lacks some. The repertoire consists of approximately 1.5 million clones, with around 98.5% occurring once and the leading ten covering around 0.33%. Input material: naive CD4+ T cells sorted from blood. Subset defined: CD45RA+ positively selected. These receptor sequences come from a man aged 25-45 years in good health.

The rearrangement links TRBV7-3 to TRBJ2-1, with TRBD2 matching over 8 bases. The CDR3 runs 15 residues. After removal of 5 bases from V and 4 bases from J, the junction contained 7 bases not matched to a gene. The germline V gene encodes CDR1 SGHTA and CDR2 FQGTGA. CDR3 DNA: TGTGCCAGCAGCCCCCGGGGGGGTGGGTACAATGAGCAGTTCTTC. Translated: CASSPRGGGYNEQFF.

The chain joins TRBV11-2 to TRBJ1-2, with unresolved D. V lost 1 base and J 4 bases, leaving 16 bases between the germline ends. The CDR3 covers 16 residues. Per the germline V gene, CDR1 is SGHAT and CDR2 is FQNNGV. This CDR3 reads CASSLVARGLGYGYTF. In nucleotides, the CDR3 is TGTGCCAGCAGCTTAGTCGCTCGAGGTCTTGGCTATGGCTACACCTTC.

A note on this clone: The same CDR3 also results from other DNA sequences found in this sample. The J gene is TRBJ2-1, the V gene TRBV30; D unresolved. The CDR3 has 13 amino acids. Germline V gives CDR1 GTSNPN, CDR2 SVGIG (reference sequence). Trimming removed 5 bases at V and 0 bases at J, with 8 bases between. CDR3 sequence (DNA): TGTGCCTGGGGCACCAACTCCTACAATGAGCAGTTCTTC. It translates to CAWGTNSYNEQFF.

This chain connects TRBV5-4 to TRBJ1-1; D gene uncertain. There are 12 residues in the CDR3. Germline values: CDR1 SGHNT, CDR2 YYREEE (reference sequence). The V and J ends lost 4 bases and 5 bases respectively, with 9 bases between them. The CDR3 protein is CASSTGRTEAFF. As DNA, the CDR3 is TGTGCCAGCAGCACTGGGAGGACTGAAGCTTTCTTT.

The rearrangement joins TRBV29-1 to TRBJ1-5, with 7 bases lining up with TRBD1. The CDR3 contains 13 residues. CDR1 and CDR2 (germline): SQVTM, ANQGSEA. J was trimmed by 0 bases and V by 7 bases; bases with no gene match: 3. CDR3 protein: CSAGTASNQPQHF. In DNA form, the CDR3 reads TGCAGCGCCGGGACAGCTAGCAATCAGCCCCAGCATTTT.

The CDR3 region has the DNA TGCGCCAGCAGCTTGGGACAGACAAACGAGCAGTACTTC. Translating it yields CASSLGQTNEQYF. This sequence joins TRBV5-1 and TRBJ2-7; perhaps TRBD1 as D (5 bases). The CDR3 consists of 13 residues. The germline CDR1 and CDR2 sequences are SGHRS and YFSETQ. V was trimmed by 0 bases and J by 5 bases, leaving 9 bases between them.

The chain links TRBV29-1 to TRBJ2-7, with TRBD1 as a possible D gene (5 bases). There are 11 residues in the CDR3. Trimming took off 6 bases at V and 0 bases at J, with 6 bases between the two ends. Germline assignment: CDR1 SQVTM and CDR2 ANQGSEA. The CDR3 bases are TGCAGCGTCGACAGCTCCTACGAGCAGTACTTC. This codes for CSVDSSYEQYF.

The chain links TRBV6-5 to TRBJ2-5; D gene uncertain. There are 16 residues in the CDR3. Germline loops: CDR1 MNHEY, CDR2 SVGAGI. V was cut by 0 bases and J by 3 bases, with 14 bases left in between. The CDR3 loop reads CASSYSNGAPEETQYF. CDR3 sequence (DNA): TGTGCCAGCAGTTACTCAAACGGAGCCCCCGAAGAGACCCAGTACTTC.

A remark on this clone: Other DNA sequences within the sample encode an identical CDR3. The chain carries TRBV5-4 and TRBJ2-7; no clear D. V was pared by 2 bases and J by 0 bases, with 6 bases between. Germline loops: CDR1 SGHNT, CDR2 YYREEE (reference sequence). This CDR3 contains 13 residues. CDR3 loop: CASSLISSYEQYF. The CDR3 DNA sequence: TGTGCCAGCAGCTTAATATCCTCCTACGAGCAGTACTTC.

The V and J genes are TRBV20-1 and TRBJ2-1, with a possible D match to TRBD2 (6 bases). The ends were cut back, 5 bases at V and 7 bases at J, with 9 bases in the middle. The CDR3 contains 11 residues. Per the germline V gene, CDR1 is DFQATT and CDR2 is SNEGSKA (reference sequence). CDR3 nucleotide sequence: TGCAGTGCTGGGACTCCAAATGAGCAGTTCTTC. It encodes CSAGTPNEQFF.

CDR3 sequence: CASSLTLPGQGAPDTQYF. The CDR3 nucleotides read TGCGCCAGCAGCTTGACCCTACCTGGACAGGGGGCCCCAGATACGCAGTATTTT. The rearrangement uses TRBV5-1 and TRBJ2-3, with 11 positions matching TRBD1. The CDR3 spans 18 residues. Trimming removed 1 base from V and 4 bases from J; junction bases left unmatched: 11. Germline lookup yields CDR1 SGHRS and CDR2 YFSETQ.

The chain combines TRBV2 with TRBJ1-4; D is possibly TRBD1 (5 bases). V was pared by 6 bases and J by 6 bases, with 11 bases between. CDR3 length equals 13 residues. Per germline, CDR1 SNHLY and CDR2 FYNNEI. The DNA of the CDR3 is TGTGCCAGCAGCACAGGACGTGATGAAAAACTGTTTTTT. The encoded protein is CASSTGRDEKLFF.

A few counts support this clone. Other DNA sequences in the same sample also yield this CDR3. This chain uses TRBV9 with TRBJ2-3; D uncertain. V was cut by 0 bases and J by 0 bases, with 5 bases left in between. Germline loops: CDR1 SGDLS, CDR2 YYNGEE. The CDR3 runs 14 residues. The CDR3 sequence: CASSVGPSTDTQYF. The CDR3, as DNA: TGTGCCAGCAGCGTAGGTCCTAGCACAGATACGCAGTATTTT.

The rearrangement uses TRBV18 and TRBJ2-2, with 9 bases identical to TRBD2. V lost 0 bases and J lost 4; bases outside the gene matches: 6. CDR3 size: 17 residues. The germline CDR1 and CDR2 sequences are KGHSH and LQKENI. The CDR3 bases are TGTGCCAGCTCACCACCAGGACTAGCGAAATCCACCGGGGAGCTGTTTTTT. Protein product: CASSPPGLAKSTGELFF.

The chain has TRBV10-1 and TRBJ2-3, with D hard to call. The ends were cut back, 3 bases at V and 6 bases at J, with 10 bases in the middle. The CDR3 length is 13 residues. Looked up from germline, CDR1 is WNHNN and CDR2 is SYGVQD (reference sequence). CDR3 bases: TGCGCCAGCAGTGATTCCCACATGGATACGCAGTATTTT. This encodes CASSDSHMDTQYF.

This chain uses TRBV5-1 with TRBJ2-3; possible D gene TRBD2, 6 bases. CDR1 SGHRS and CDR2 YFSETQ come from the germline V gene. There are 16 residues in the CDR3. V lost 4 bases and J 2 bases, leaving 17 bases between the germline ends. CDR3 nucleotide sequence: TGCGCCAGCAGCGGCTTCAGGGAGGAAATCACAGATACGCAGTATTTT. Encoded protein: CASSGFREEITDTQYF.

Comment on this clone: The sample has other DNA sequences that encode this CDR3 too. In nucleotides, the CDR3 is TGCAGTGCTAGAGATGGCAATGAGCAGTTCTTC. Protein sequence: CSARDGNEQFF. The chain couples TRBV20-1 to TRBJ2-1; D gene ambiguous. The V end was cut by 0 bases, the J end by 6 bases, with 3 bases between. Germline V gene data show CDR1 as DFQATT and CDR2 as SNEGSKA (reference sequence). The CDR3 runs 11 residues.

The J gene is TRBJ2-3, the V gene TRBV29-1; 7 bases line up with TRBD1. V gave up 6 bases and J gave up 1 base; unmatched junction bases: 7. CDR1 and CDR2 (germline): SQVTM, ANQGSEA. The CDR3 spans 14 residues. The CDR3 sequence is CSVHYRGGTDTQYF. CDR3 DNA: TGCAGCGTGCACTACAGGGGAGGCACAGATACGCAGTATTTT.

Comment on this clone: Germline is not matched at one junction end, which may reflect a read error. The chain carries TRBV20-1 and TRBJ2-1; D unresolved. This CDR3 spans 8 amino acids. Germline assignment: CDR1 DFQATT and CDR2 SNEGSKA (reference sequence). CDR3 bases: TGCAGTGCCCAGAAAGGGATCTTC. Translating gives CSAQKGIF.

V is TRBV18 and J is TRBJ2-7; 9 bases are a match to TRBD2. The CDR3 is 17 amino acids. The J segment lost 1 base and the V segment lost 8 bases, leaving 15 bases of the junction unmatched. From germline, CDR1 is KGHSH and CDR2 LQKENI. In DNA form, the CDR3 reads TGTGCCAGCCAGGCGGATAGCGGGAGTGGAGGATCCTACGAGCAGTACTTC. Translating gives CASQADSGSGGSYEQYF.

This rearrangement joins TRBV7-3 to TRBJ2-1; 11 nucleotides line up with TRBD2. The germline V gene has CDR1 SGHTA and CDR2 FQGTGA. V lost 3 bases to trimming and J lost 6 bases; unmatched junction nucleotides: 4. The CDR3 has 15 amino acids. The CDR3 region has the DNA TGTGCCAGCAGCTTCGGCGGGACTAGCGGCAATGAGCAGTTCTTC. Its translation is CASSFGGTSGNEQFF.

The chain has TRBV19 and TRBJ2-5, with a tentative D call TRBD2 (7 bases). Germline lookup yields CDR1 LNHDA and CDR2 SQIVND (reference sequence). This CDR3 comprises 13 residues. Trimming took off 4 bases at V and 5 bases at J, with 11 bases between the two ends. The CDR3 DNA follows: TGTGCCAGTAGTAAGGGGGGGCAGGAGACCCAGTACTTC. The encoded protein is CASSKGGQETQYF.

The rearrangement uses TRBV15 and TRBJ2-7; D may be TRBD1 or TRBD2 (7 bases each). V lost 1 base, J lost 1 base, and 26 bases lay in between. CDR1 is LNHNV, CDR2 YYDKDF, per germline (reference sequence). The CDR3 has 20 residues. DNA for the CDR3: TGTGCCACCAGCAGAGCATATAAAGGCAGGGGGGGAAGGGTATCCTACGAGCAGTACTTC. Translation gives CATSRAYKGRGGRVSYEQYF.

The J gene is TRBJ2-7, the V gene TRBV27; D not resolved. CDR3 length equals 15 residues. V lost 6 bases and J 0 bases, leaving 15 bases between the germline ends. From germline, CDR1 is MNHEY and CDR2 SMNVEV (reference sequence). This chain's CDR3 is CASSSYDASSYEQYF. CDR3 coding DNA: TGTGCCAGCAGCTCCTATGACGCCAGCTCCTACGAGCAGTACTTC.

This rearrangement joins TRBV7-2 to TRBJ2-7; perhaps TRBD1 as D (5 bases). CDR1 is SGHTA, CDR2 FQGNSA, per germline. The CDR3 contains 15 residues. V dropped 5 bases and J dropped 3 bases, with 17 bases sitting between them. CDR3 region: CASSDGAASIYEQYF. DNA of the CDR3: TGTGCCAGCAGCGATGGGGCGGCTAGTATCTACGAGCAGTACTTC.